Presented here are 2 T cell receptor beta chains from one specimen sequenced in a study of cytomegalovirus exposure and HLA in healthy donors. Generated by immunoSEQ multiplex PCR, the TCRdb table keeps only in-frame clones and is missing some. Among 90,000 to 150,000 clones listed, about 91% were seen once. The sample was PBMCs. The receptor source for this set is a man younger than 35 in good health and CMV-seronegative.

The V gene is TRBV5-1, the J gene TRBJ1-1; possible D gene TRBD1, 5 bases. Trimming shortened V by 5 bases and J by 1 base, and 9 bases separated the two germline ends. Germline V gives CDR1 SGHRS, CDR2 YFSETQ. The CDR3 has 13 residues. The CDR3 DNA is TGCGCCAGCAGTGTGGGGGGGAACACTGAAGCTTTCTTT. The encoded protein is CASSVGGNTEAFF.

The rearrangement links TRBV5-1 to TRBJ2-1, with TRBD2 matching 7 bases. Germline trimming cut 0 bases from V and 3 bases from J; bases unmatched to any gene: 3. The CDR3 runs to 15 residues. Germline V gene sequence: CDR1 SGHRS, CDR2 YFSETQ. In nucleotides, the CDR3 is TGCGCCAGCAGCTTGGCCAGGGAGGGCTACAATGAGCAGTTCTTC. This encodes CASSLAREGYNEQFF.